This entry features one T cell receptor beta chain sequence. No cognate antigen has been identified for it. No much larger clonotype is one base removed from it; base qualities were not supplied. Explained via the paper, the time point label denotes: cells obtained before transplantation from donor or recipient. CD3+CD4+ and CD3+CD8+ populations were FACS-sorted from unstimulated pre-transplant donor and recipient cells taken from spleen or lymph nodes. This entry belongs to a study of graft-versus-host responses after intestinal transplantation (dated by TCRdb to the early 2020s). In the study overall: The transplants that recipients received were multivisceral, liver-intestinal, or isolated intestinal. Every recipient was given anti-thymocyte globulin induction, followed by 2 to 3 years of maintenance tacrolimus and steroids. After intestinal transplantation, graft-versus-host and host-versus-graft alloreactive T cell clones in the graft, circulation and bone marrow were tracked using bulk TCR-beta CDR3 sequencing. To identify alloreactive clones, pre-transplant mixed lymphocyte reaction products were sequenced and then compared with unstimulated pre-transplant donor and recipient T cells. The cohort enrolled about two dozen intestinal transplant recipients, one of whom was a retransplant, and a few patients without pretransplant specimens were excluded. Donor T cell macrochimerism was defined as a peak of at least 4% donor T cells among recipient peripheral blood mononuclear cells. Samples from three later patients were sequenced in-house on an Illumina MiSeq with MiXCR processing rather than by the commercial service. The paper's findings and limits, for the study overall: GvH clones were found in recipient bone marrow, and some of the GvH clones appeared earlier in ileal mucosa or blood, which is consistent with an intestinal mucosal origin. Early after transplant, peak levels of circulating GvH clones were found to be associated with declines in HvG clones. In the allografts of patients with donor T cell macrochimerism, GvH to HvG T cell clonal ratios were high. The relatively low number and heterogeneity of intestinal transplant patients limited the conclusions.

Compared with germline, V lacks 7 bases and J lacks 0 bases; bases without a gene match: 11. The CDR3 starts with the cysteine, ends with the phenylalanine, and has 16 residues. Just the 48-base CDR3 DNA is kept, in frame starting at base 1. The germline V gene (reference sequence) yields SEHNR for CDR1 and FQNEAQ for CDR2. The library was prepared using the immunoSEQ multiplex PCR assay. In most patients, genomic DNA was isolated using the Qiagen DNeasy Blood and Tissue Kit and sent frozen to Adaptive Biotechnologies for TCR sequencing. High-throughput TCR-beta CDR3 sequencing of genomic DNA from most patients was performed by Adaptive Biotechnologies. The authors processed their data as follows. Adaptive's ImmunoSEQ software supplied the TCR sequencing data for around 17 patients, while MiXCR and VDJtools were used to process a few other patients. To correct CD4 versus CD8 sorting errors, any sequence found in both subsets at a frequency ratio below 5:1 was removed. CDR3 nucleotide sequences shared between donor and recipient were removed because the origin of such sequences could not be assigned. To be classed as alloreactive, a clone needed at least 2-fold expansion over unstimulated cells and a minimum CFSE-low frequency of 0.002% (template counts) or 0.001% (read counts). Clones were considered mappable if detected in sequenced pre-transplant spleen, lymph node, or MLR CFSE-low populations of the donor or recipient. Cumulative frequency of alloreactive clones was calculated as a percentage of all sequences weighted by copy number. TCRdb's version of the immuneACCESS table is confined to in-frame rearrangements and falls short of the full clone set. An unresolved V gene accounts for under half of the shortfall where checked; the remainder is of unknown origin. The V and J calls and the clone size are those of that table, but D and trimming were determined from the DNA. Across this sample there are 30,000 to 35,000 clones, with 70% to 85% seen only once. Around a fifth of the sample is held by the ten biggest clonotypes.

This receptor was taken from a human donor who received an intestinal transplant. The sample consisted of unstimulated CD8+ T cells sorted from spleen or lymph node cells, taken before intestinal transplant. The sequence joins TRBV7-9 to TRBJ2-5; 7 bases in between match TRBD1. The sequenced DNA: TGTGCCAGCACCCTACCCGGGACAGCTTACCAAGAGACCCAGTACTTC. Its product reads: CASTLPGTAYQETQYF.